This T cell receptor beta chain was identified in a study of technical replicates of blood from several donors. The CDR3 consists of 15 residues. Trimming stripped 4 bases from V and 3 bases from J, with 12 bases between. The germline CDR1 and CDR2 sequences are MNHEY and SVGAGI. Method: immunoSEQ multiplex PCR; TCRdb's copy keeps in-frame clones and lacks some. This sample has 65,000 to 95,000 clones, with around 97% found just once. Source material: T cells isolated from PBMCs. This TCR was sampled from a human donor in good health. The rearrangement links TRBV6-5 to TRBJ2-2, with D maybe TRBD1 (5 bases). This chain's CDR3 is CASSFRFRDTGELFF. Written as DNA, the CDR3 is TGTGCCAGCAGTTTCCGATTCAGGGACACCGGGGAGCTGTTTTTT.